This TCR beta chain was sequenced during a study of human T cells and chemical hapten exposure. Study-level background: Small differences in pooled library volume mainly drove the variation in TCR yields per sample. Study-level points and caveats: In comparison with controls, expanded TCRs gave rise to a significantly larger number of large CDR3 similarity clusters. More PT1 expanded TCRs went with higher patch test scores.

A note on this clonotype: Antigen unknown.

Time point noted: patch test 1, 2 weeks after DPC sensitization. As for treatment: therapeutic diphenylcyclopropenone sensitization with weekly scalp DPC. TCRdb re-derived calls from the RACE reads in MiXCR, one entry per CDR3 protein. The sample includes roughly 120,000 distinct CDR3 sequences, roughly an eighth of them seen just once. This clonotype originated in a man aged 18 to 35 with alopecia areata. Some clones in this sample may be carry-over from other donors' samples. The sample consisted of whole blood, taken in connection with sensitization to the hapten diphenylcyclopropenone (DPC).

CDR3 residues: CASSFLTGGDFLYNEQFF. CDR3 coding DNA: TGTGCCAGCAGCTTTCTGACAGGGGGCGATTTCTTGTACAATGAGCAGTTCTTC. This chain uses TRBV11-2 with TRBJ2-1; 10 bases fit TRBD1. With 3 bases clipped from V and 4 bases from J, the junction kept 12 bases outside the gene matches. Germline CDR1 SGHAT, CDR2 FQNNGV. The CDR3 runs to 18 residues. Combining the CDR3 with reference TRBV11-2 and TRBJ2-1 gives the whole variable domain EAGVAQSPRYKIIEKRQSVAFWCNPISGHATLYWYQQILGQGPKLLIQFQNNGVVDDSQLPKDRFSAERLKGVDSTLKIQPAKLEDSAVYLCASSFLTGGDFLYNEQFFGPGTRLTVL.